This T cell receptor beta chain originates from a study of post-analysis software for immune sequencing data. Regarding the study as a whole: In patients, TRBV5-6, TRBV5-1 and TRBV20-1 belonged to roughly 5 TRBV segments found more frequently than in controls.

There are a few counts of this clonotype. What it binds is not known. Between the trimmed V and J ends, which lost 1 base and 2 bases, there was a span of 5 bases. This CDR3 spans 14 amino acids. Unique molecular identifiers tagged the TCR beta cDNA libraries. MiXCR was run by TCRdb on the PCR reads, yielding one entry per CDR3 protein. Of a few hundred thousand distinct CDR3 sequences listed, 36% are singletons. The sample consisted of blood. V gene TRBV12-3 or TRBV12-4 combines with J gene TRBJ2-2; D unclear. The receptor was derived from a girl between 5 and 17 years old with multiple sclerosis. CDR3 nucleotides: TGTGCCAGCAGTTTAGGGTCCAACACCGGGGAGCTGTTTTTT. It is translated as CASSLGSNTGELFF.